This is a list of T cell receptor beta chains from one sample in a study of beta chain features in type 1 diabetes. Here immunoSEQ multiplex PCR was the method, and the copy in TCRdb shows in-frame clones only, minus some. In the table there are 250,000 or so clones, roughly 70% of which are singletons. Sequences were obtained from naive CD4+ T cells from blood. The receptors here all came from a man aged 25 to 45 in good health. Both conserved end residues are part of each CDR3. Each record gives: D gene, J gene, V gene, clone size, CDR3 protein, CDR3 DNA. D genes are given only for firm matches. The listing skips clone size in some rows; elsewhere it reads once, few, many or a size class.

- | TRBJ1-3 | TRBV29-1 | - | CSVGRGSGNTIYF | TGCAGCGTTGGTCGAGGTTCTGGAAACACCATATATTTT
- | TRBJ2-5 | TRBV6-1 | - | CASSDRPGAGETQYF | TGTGCCAGCAGTGACAGACCAGGGGCGGGAGAGACCCAGTACTTC
- | TRBJ2-3 | TRBV6-5 | - | CASSSVAVTDTQYF | TGTGCCAGCAGTTCCGTAGCTGTGACAGATACGCAGTATTTT
TRBD2 | TRBJ2-7 | TRBV9 | - | CASSVAAGDLEQYF | TGTGCCAGCAGCGTAGCGGCGGGAGACCTCGAGCAGTACTTC
- | TRBJ2-7 | TRBV5-5 | - | CASSQGNSFQEQYF | TGTGCCAGCAGCCAGGGTAATTCCTTTCAGGAGCAGTACTTC
- | TRBJ2-7 | TRBV5-1 | - | CASSLARRAYEQYF | TGCGCCAGCAGCTTGGCCAGGAGAGCCTACGAGCAGTACTTC
- | TRBJ2-3 | TRBV29-1 | - | CSASGLAVDTQYF | TGCAGCGCCTCGGGGCTAGCTGTAGATACGCAGTATTTT
- | TRBJ1-1 | TRBV28 | - | CASRRGRDTEAFF | TGTGCCAGCAGAAGGGGAAGGGACACTGAAGCTTTCTTT
- | TRBJ2-7 | TRBV29-1 | - | CSVEDRGYEQYF | TGCAGCGTTGAAGACAGGGGCTACGAGCAGTACTTC
TRBD2 | TRBJ2-1 | TRBV9 | once | CASSVGLAFRDEQFF | TGTGCCAGCAGCGTAGGACTAGCGTTCAGGGATGAGCAGTTCTTC
- | TRBJ1-2 | TRBV4-2 | once | CASSQDSEFGYTF | TGTGCCAGCAGCCAAGATTCAGAGTTTGGCTACACCTTC
- | TRBJ2-7 | TRBV9 | once | CASSLGGGSLYEQYF | TGTGCCAGCAGCCTTGGAGGGGGATCCCTCTACGAGCAGTACTTC
- | TRBJ2-1 | TRBV20-1 | few | CSARHNEQFF | TGCAGTGCGAGACACAATGAGCAGTTCTTC
- | TRBJ2-7 | TRBV30 | - | CAWSVLGQLYEQYF | TGTGCCTGGAGTGTTCTTGGACAGCTTTACGAGCAGTACTTC
- | TRBJ2-5 | TRBV14 | - | CASSQQAVGETQYF | TGTGCCAGCAGCCAACAGGCGGTGGGAGAGACCCAGTACTTC
TRBD2 | TRBJ2-1 | TRBV29-1 | - | CSVAGTSGSYNEQFF | TGCAGCGTGGCCGGGACTAGCGGATCCTACAATGAGCAGTTCTTC
- | TRBJ2-5 | TRBV30 | - | CAWEDYETQYF | TGTGCCTGGGAGGATTACGAGACCCAGTACTTC
TRBD2 | TRBJ2-3 | TRBV4-3 | - | CASSQESTSGGTDTQYF | TGCGCCAGCAGCCAAGAGTCCACTAGCGGTGGAACAGATACGCAGTATTTT
TRBD2 | TRBJ2-1 | TRBV7-2 | - | CASSSTSAYNEQFF | TGTGCCAGCAGCTCGACTAGCGCGTACAATGAGCAGTTCTTC
TRBD1 | TRBJ2-7 | TRBV20-1 | - | CSASTGYEQYF | TGCAGTGCGTCGACAGGGTACGAGCAGTACTTC
- | TRBJ2-7 | TRBV27 | - | CASSPRDRNYEQYF | TGTGCCAGCAGTCCACGAGACAGGAACTACGAGCAGTACTTC
TRBD1 | TRBJ2-7 | TRBV7-2 | few | CASSPTTGAYEQYF | TGTGCCAGCAGCCCCACGACAGGGGCGTACGAGCAGTACTTC
- | TRBJ2-3 | TRBV7-9 | - | CASSSLPDTQYF | TGTGCCAGCAGCTCCCTGCCAGATACGCAGTATTTT
- | TRBJ2-1 | TRBV7-2 | - | CASSQTLSYNEQFF | TGTGCCAGCAGCCAGACTCTCTCCTACAATGAGCAGTTCTTC
- | TRBJ2-2 | TRBV28 | - | CASSFDISANTGELFF | TGTGCCAGCAGTTTTGATATATCGGCGAACACCGGGGAGCTGTTTTTT
TRBD1 | TRBJ2-7 | TRBV2 | - | CASSGDRYSYEQYF | TGTGCCAGCAGTGGGGACAGGTACTCCTACGAGCAGTACTTC
- | TRBJ1-5 | TRBV30 | - | CAWSSSFYSNQPQHF | TGTGCCTGGAGTTCCAGTTTTTATAGCAATCAGCCCCAGCATTTT
- | TRBJ2-3 | TRBV25-1 | - | CASSPGLGETDTQYF | TGTGCCAGCAGCCCGGGCTTAGGGGAAACAGATACGCAGTATTTT
- | TRBJ2-5 | TRBV7-2 | - | CASSPGRERETQYF | TGTGCCAGCAGCCCCGGCCGGGAGAGAGAGACCCAGTACTTC
- | TRBJ2-2 | TRBV7-9 | - | CASTFRITGELFF | TGTGCCAGCACCTTTCGAATAACCGGGGAGCTGTTTTTT
- | TRBJ2-1 | TRBV7-2 | - | CASSLDYNEQFF | TGTGCCAGCAGCTTAGATTACAATGAGCAGTTCTTC
- | TRBJ1-2 | TRBV30 | - | CACPLQRGRPNYGYTF | TGTGCCTGCCCCCTTCAGCGGGGCCGCCCAAACTATGGCTACACCTTC
TRBD1 | TRBJ1-2 | TRBV29-1 | once | CSVVQDRTSYGYTF | TGCAGCGTTGTCCAGGACAGGACCTCCTATGGCTACACCTTC
- | TRBJ2-3 | TRBV13 | few | CASSPQTTDTQYF | TGTGCCAGCAGCCCCCAGACCACAGATACGCAGTATTTT
TRBD1 | TRBJ1-1 | TRBV20-1 | - | CSAPTGGTAFF | TGCAGTGCCCCTACAGGGGGCACGGCTTTCTTT
- | TRBJ1-5 | TRBV30 | - | CAWSKSSNQPQHF | TGTGCCTGGAGTAAGAGCAGCAATCAGCCCCAGCATTTT
- | TRBJ2-5 | TRBV15 | - | CATSRGLSQETQYF | TGTGCCACCAGCAGAGGGCTATCACAAGAGACCCAGTACTTC
- | TRBJ2-3 | TRBV30 | - | CAWSLSGDTQYF | TGTGCCTGGAGTCTTTCGGGAGATACGCAGTATTTT
TRBD1 | TRBJ1-2 | TRBV5-1 | - | CASSFRRQGVLNYGYTF | TGCGCCAGCAGCTTCAGGAGACAGGGGGTACTCAACTATGGCTACACCTTC
- | TRBJ2-5 | TRBV5-1 | - | CASRRETQYF | TGCGCCAGCAGACGGGAGACCCAGTACTTC
- | TRBJ2-3 | TRBV29-1 | few | CSVEDHLGSTDTQYF | TGCAGCGTTGAAGATCACTTGGGGAGCACAGATACGCAGTATTTT
TRBD2 | TRBJ2-3 | TRBV28 | - | CASELAGDTDTQYF | TGTGCCAGCGAACTAGCGGGAGACACAGATACGCAGTATTTT
TRBD2 | TRBJ2-1 | TRBV10-3 | - | CAISESEQGGFGEQFF | TGTGCCATCAGTGAGTCAGAGCAGGGAGGGTTCGGTGAGCAGTTCTTC
- | TRBJ2-3 | TRBV10-3 | - | CAISDGPTDTQYF | TGTGCCATCAGTGATGGGCCCACAGATACGCAGTATTTT
- | TRBJ2-7 | TRBV7-9 | - | CASSLRGSYEQYF | TGTGCCAGCAGCTTACGGGGTTCCTACGAGCAGTACTTC
- | TRBJ2-3 | TRBV30 | few | CAWKKGELRTDTQYF | TGTGCCTGGAAAAAAGGAGAGTTACGCACAGATACGCAGTATTTT
- | TRBJ2-5 | TRBV7-9 | few | CASSDSNQETQYF | TGTGCCAGCAGCGACAGCAACCAAGAGACCCAGTACTTC
- | TRBJ1-1 | TRBV5-6 | once | CASSASGGGPTEAFF | TGTGCCAGCAGCGCCTCCGGGGGAGGTCCCACTGAAGCTTTCTTT
- | TRBJ2-3 | TRBV2 | - | CASNRHGTDTQYF | TGTGCCAGCAATCGACATGGCACAGATACGCAGTATTTT
- | TRBJ2-3 | TRBV4-2 | few | CASSAGQSTDTQYF | TGTGCCAGCAGCGCTGGACAGAGCACAGATACGCAGTATTTT
TRBD1 | TRBJ2-3 | TRBV5-4 | few | CASSIWLRPGQGAEDTQYF | TGTGCCAGCAGCATATGGTTAAGACCGGGACAGGGGGCTGAAGATACGCAGTATTTT
- | TRBJ2-7 | TRBV7-9 | - | CASSPLRTESSYEQYF | TGTGCCAGCAGCCCCCTCCGCACAGAGAGCTCCTACGAGCAGTACTTC
TRBD1 | TRBJ2-5 | TRBV6-5 | - | CASRRQGVQETQYF | TGTGCCAGCAGACGACAGGGCGTCCAAGAGACCCAGTACTTC
- | TRBJ2-5 | TRBV7-9 | - | CASSLISETQYF | TGTGCCAGCAGCTTAATCTCTGAGACCCAGTACTTC
- | TRBJ2-1 | TRBV30 | few | CAWSRVSGGEQFF | TGTGCCTGGAGCCGAGTAAGTGGTGGTGAGCAGTTCTTC
- | TRBJ2-5 | TRBV7-9 | few | CASSFRTDGETQYF | TGTGCCAGCAGCTTCAGGACAGATGGGGAGACCCAGTACTTC
TRBD2 | TRBJ2-3 | TRBV11-2 | - | CASSLGTIDTQYF | TGTGCCAGCAGCCTAGGGACTATCGATACGCAGTATTTT
TRBD2 | TRBJ2-1 | TRBV2 | - | CASSRLAGSNEQFF | TGTGCCAGCAGTCGACTAGCGGGAAGCAATGAGCAGTTCTTC
- | TRBJ2-1 | TRBV11-2 | - | CASSLDRVAEQFF | TGTGCCAGCAGCTTAGATCGGGTAGCGGAGCAGTTCTTC
- | TRBJ2-1 | TRBV9 | - | CASSVRGTGNEQFF | TGTGCCAGCAGCGTGAGGGGGACTGGCAATGAGCAGTTCTTC